The present entry profiles one T cell receptor (beta chain) with its context. This entry is derived from a study of shared clonotypes between healthy human individuals. Assay execution took place at the deep level. Assay used: immunoSEQ multiplex PCR; TCRdb lists only in-frame clones, some missing. The table records roughly 1,100,000 clones, 60% to 80% of them present only once. The source of this sequence is a young man in good health. Material: memory CD4+ T cells sorted from blood. Regarding subset: CD45RA-negative fraction.

CDR3: CASKSFGGNTEAFF. The DNA for the CDR3 is TGTGCCAGCAAGTCTTTTGGGGGCAACACTGAAGCTTTCTTT. V gene TRBV4-2 combines with J gene TRBJ1-1; TRBD1 is a possible D gene (6 bases). V shed 7 bases and J shed 2 bases, with 14 bases lying between them. CDR3 length: 14 amino acids. Germline CDR1 and CDR2: LGHNA and YNFKEQ.